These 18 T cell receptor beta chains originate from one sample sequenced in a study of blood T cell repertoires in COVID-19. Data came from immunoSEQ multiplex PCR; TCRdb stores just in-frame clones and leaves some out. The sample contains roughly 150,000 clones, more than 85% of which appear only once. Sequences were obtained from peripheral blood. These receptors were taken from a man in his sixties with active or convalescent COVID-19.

CDR3 in amino acids: CASSPGLVSYEQYF. The DNA for the CDR3 is TGTGCCAGCAGCCCCGGACTAGTTTCCTACGAGCAGTACTTC. This chain links TRBV3-1 (or the pseudogene TRBV3-2) with TRBJ2-7; 7 nucleotides match TRBD2. There are 14 residues in the CDR3. After removal of 4 bases from V and 1 base from J, the junction contained 4 bases not matched to a gene. The germline CDR1 and CDR2 sequences are LGHDT and YNNKEL (reference sequence).

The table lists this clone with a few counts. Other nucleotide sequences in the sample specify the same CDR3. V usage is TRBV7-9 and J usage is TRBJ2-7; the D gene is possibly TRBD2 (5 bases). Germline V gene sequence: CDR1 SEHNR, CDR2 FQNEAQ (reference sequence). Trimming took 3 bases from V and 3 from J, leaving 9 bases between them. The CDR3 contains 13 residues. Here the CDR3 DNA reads TGTGCCAGCAGCTTCCGGGAACACTACGAGCAGTACTTC. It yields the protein CASSFREHYEQYF.

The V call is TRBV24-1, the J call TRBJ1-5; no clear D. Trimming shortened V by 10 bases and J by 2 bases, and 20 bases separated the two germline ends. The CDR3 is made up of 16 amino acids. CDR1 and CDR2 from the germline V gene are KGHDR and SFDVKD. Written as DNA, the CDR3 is TGTGCCACGAGGTGGGGTCTCGAGGGCTGCAATCAGCCCCAGCATTTT. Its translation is CATRWGLEGCNQPQHF.

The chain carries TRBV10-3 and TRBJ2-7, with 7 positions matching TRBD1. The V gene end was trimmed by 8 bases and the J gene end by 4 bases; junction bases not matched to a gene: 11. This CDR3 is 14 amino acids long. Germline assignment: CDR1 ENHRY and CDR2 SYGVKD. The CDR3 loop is CAIWTGTETYEQYF. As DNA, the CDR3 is TGTGCCATCTGGACCGGGACAGAGACTTACGAGCAGTACTTC.

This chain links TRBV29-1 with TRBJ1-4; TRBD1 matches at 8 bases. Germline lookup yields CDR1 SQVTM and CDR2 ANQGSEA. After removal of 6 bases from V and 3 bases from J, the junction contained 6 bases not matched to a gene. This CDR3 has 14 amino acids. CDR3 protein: CSVNQGAANEKLFF. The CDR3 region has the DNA TGCAGCGTAAATCAGGGGGCGGCTAATGAAAAACTGTTTTTT.

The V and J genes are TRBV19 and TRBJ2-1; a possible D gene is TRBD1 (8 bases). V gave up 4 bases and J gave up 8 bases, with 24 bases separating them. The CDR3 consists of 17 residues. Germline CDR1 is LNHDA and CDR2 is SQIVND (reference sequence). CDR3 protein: CASSTAQGAGAVYEQFF. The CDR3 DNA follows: TGTGCCAGTAGTACCGCCCAGGGGGCGGGAGCGGTTTATGAGCAGTTCTTC.

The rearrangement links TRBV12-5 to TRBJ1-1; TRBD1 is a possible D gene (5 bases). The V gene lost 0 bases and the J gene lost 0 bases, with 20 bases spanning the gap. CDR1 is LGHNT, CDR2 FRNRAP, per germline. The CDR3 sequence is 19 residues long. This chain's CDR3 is CASGLVIWWRGSLNTEAFF. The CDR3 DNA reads TGTGCTAGTGGTTTGGTAATTTGGTGGAGGGGTTCTCTGAACACTGAAGCTTTCTTT.

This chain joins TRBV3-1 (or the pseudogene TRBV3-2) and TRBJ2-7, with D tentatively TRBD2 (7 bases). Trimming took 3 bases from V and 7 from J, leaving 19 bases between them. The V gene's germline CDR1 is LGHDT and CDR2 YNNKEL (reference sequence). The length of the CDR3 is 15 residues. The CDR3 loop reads CASSQEGEGAREQYF. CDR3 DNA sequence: TGTGCCAGCAGCCAGGAGGGGGAGGGAGCGAGGGAGCAGTACTTC.

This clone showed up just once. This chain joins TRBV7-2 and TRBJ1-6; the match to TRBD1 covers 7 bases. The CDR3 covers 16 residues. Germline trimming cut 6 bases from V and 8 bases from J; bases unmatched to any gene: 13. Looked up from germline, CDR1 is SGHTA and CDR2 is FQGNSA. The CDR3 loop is CASSSRQGGWDSPLHF. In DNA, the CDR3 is TGTGCCAGCAGTTCCCGCCAAGGGGGCTGGGATTCACCCCTCCACTTT.

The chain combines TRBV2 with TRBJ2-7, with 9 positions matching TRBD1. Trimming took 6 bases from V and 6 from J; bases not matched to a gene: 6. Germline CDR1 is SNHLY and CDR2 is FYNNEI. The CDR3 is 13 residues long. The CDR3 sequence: CASRAGTGSEQYF. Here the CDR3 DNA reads TGTGCCAGCAGAGCCGGGACAGGGTCCGAGCAGTACTTC.

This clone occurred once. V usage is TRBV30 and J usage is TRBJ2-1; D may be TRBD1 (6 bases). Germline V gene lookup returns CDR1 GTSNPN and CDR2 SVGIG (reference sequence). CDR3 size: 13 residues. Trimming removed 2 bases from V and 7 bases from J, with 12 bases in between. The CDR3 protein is CAWSSYRVNEQFF. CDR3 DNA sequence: TGTGCCTGGAGTTCATACAGGGTGAATGAGCAGTTCTTC.

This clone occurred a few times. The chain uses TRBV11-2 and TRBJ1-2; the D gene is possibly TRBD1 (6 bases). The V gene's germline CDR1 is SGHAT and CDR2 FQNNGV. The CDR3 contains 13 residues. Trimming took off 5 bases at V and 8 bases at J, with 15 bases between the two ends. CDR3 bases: TGTGCCAGCAGCCCATCAGGGGTCTGGGGCTACACCTTC. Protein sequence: CASSPSGVWGYTF.

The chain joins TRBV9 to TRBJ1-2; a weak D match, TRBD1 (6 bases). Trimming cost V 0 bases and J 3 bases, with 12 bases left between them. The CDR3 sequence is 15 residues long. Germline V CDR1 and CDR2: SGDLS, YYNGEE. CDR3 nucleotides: TGTGCCAGCAGCGTAGCTGGGGGCGGCGACTATGGCTACACCTTC. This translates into CASSVAGGGDYGYTF.

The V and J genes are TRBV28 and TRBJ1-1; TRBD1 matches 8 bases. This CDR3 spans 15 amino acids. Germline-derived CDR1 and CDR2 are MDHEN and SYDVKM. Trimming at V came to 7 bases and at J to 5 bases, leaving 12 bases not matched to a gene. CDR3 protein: CASNLGGQGKTEAFF. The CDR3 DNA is TGTGCCAGCAATTTGGGCGGACAGGGCAAAACTGAAGCTTTCTTT.

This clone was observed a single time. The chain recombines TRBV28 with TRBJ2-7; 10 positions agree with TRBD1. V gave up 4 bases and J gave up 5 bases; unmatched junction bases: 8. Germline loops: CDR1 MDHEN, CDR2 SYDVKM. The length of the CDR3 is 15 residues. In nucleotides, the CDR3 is TGTGCCAGCAGTTCCCCGACAGGGGGCAAGAACGAGCAGTACTTC. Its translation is CASSSPTGGKNEQYF.

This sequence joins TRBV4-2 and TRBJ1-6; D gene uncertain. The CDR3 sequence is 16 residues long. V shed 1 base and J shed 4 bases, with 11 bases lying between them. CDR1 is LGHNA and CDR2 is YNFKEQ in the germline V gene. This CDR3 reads CASSQGGRAYNSPLHF. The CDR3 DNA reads TGTGCCAGCAGCCAAGGTGGGCGGGCATATAATTCACCCCTCCACTTT.

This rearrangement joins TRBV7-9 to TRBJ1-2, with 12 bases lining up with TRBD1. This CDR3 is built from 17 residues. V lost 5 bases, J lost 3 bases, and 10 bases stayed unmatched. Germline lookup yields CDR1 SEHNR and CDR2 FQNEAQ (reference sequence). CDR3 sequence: CASSGPGQGASDYGYTF. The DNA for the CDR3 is TGTGCCAGCAGCGGACCGGGACAGGGGGCGTCAGACTATGGCTACACCTTC.

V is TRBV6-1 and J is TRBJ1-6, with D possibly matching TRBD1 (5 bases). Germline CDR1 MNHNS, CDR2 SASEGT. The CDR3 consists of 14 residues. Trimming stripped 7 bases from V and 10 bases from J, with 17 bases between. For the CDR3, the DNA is TGTGCCAGCACCCTGACAGAAATTAAATCACCCCTCCACTTT. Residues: CASTLTEIKSPLHF.